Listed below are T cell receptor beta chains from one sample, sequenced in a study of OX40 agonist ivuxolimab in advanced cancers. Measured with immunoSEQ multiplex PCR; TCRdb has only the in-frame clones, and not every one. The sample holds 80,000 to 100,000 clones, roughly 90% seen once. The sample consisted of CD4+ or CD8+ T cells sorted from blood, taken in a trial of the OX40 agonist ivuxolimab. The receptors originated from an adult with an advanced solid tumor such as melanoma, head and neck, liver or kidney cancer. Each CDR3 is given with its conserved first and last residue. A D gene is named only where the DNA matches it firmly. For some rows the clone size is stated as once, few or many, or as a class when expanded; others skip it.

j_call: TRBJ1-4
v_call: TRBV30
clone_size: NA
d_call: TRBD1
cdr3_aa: CAWSTAGGYEKLFF
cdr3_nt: TGTGCCTGGAGTACTGCAGGGGGGTATGAAAAACTGTTTTTT

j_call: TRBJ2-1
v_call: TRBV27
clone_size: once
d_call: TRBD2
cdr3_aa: CASSTVGLAGGSGNEQFF
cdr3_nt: TGTGCCAGCAGTACTGTGGGACTAGCGGGAGGGAGTGGTAATGAGCAGTTCTTC

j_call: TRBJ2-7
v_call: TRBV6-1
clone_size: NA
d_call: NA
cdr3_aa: CASRSGLRYEQYF
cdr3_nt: TGTGCCAGCAGATCGGGTCTCCGCTACGAGCAGTACTTC

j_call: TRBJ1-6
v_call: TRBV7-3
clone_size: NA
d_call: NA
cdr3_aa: CASSRDHNSPLHF
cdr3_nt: TGTGCCAGCAGCCGGGACCATAATTCACCCCTCCACTTT

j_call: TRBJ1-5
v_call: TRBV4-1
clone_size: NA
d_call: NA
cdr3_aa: CASSQDFGVLNQPQHF
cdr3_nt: TGCGCCAGCAGCCAAGATTTCGGGGTTCTCAATCAGCCCCAGCATTTT

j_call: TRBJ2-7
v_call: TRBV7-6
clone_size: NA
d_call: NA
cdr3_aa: CASSKGHTYEQYF
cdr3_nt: TGTGCCAGCAGCAAGGGACATACCTACGAGCAGTACTTC

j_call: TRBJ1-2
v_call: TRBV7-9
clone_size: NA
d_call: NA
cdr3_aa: CASSLNPASNYGYTF
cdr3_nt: TGTGCCAGCAGCTTAAATCCCGCATCTAACTATGGCTACACCTTC

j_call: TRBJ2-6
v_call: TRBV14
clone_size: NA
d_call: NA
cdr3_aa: CASSQDLVGANVLTF
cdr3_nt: TGTGCCAGCAGCCAAGATCTCGTCGGGGCCAACGTCCTGACTTTC

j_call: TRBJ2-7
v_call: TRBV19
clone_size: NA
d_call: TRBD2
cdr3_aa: CASSFGLADSYEQYF
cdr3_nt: TGTGCCAGTAGTTTCGGACTAGCGGACTCCTACGAGCAGTACTTC

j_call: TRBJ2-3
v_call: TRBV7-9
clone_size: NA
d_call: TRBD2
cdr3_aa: CASSLGSGLAGGQVYF
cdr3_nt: TGTGCCAGCAGCTTGGGGTCGGGACTAGCGGGGGGCCAGGTGTATTTT

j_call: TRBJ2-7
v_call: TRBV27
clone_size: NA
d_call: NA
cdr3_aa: CASSSPGRYEQYF
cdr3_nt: TGTGCCAGCAGTTCCCCAGGGAGATACGAGCAGTACTTC

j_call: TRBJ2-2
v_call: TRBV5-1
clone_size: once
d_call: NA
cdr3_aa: CASSFSLNTGELFF
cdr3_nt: TGCGCCAGCAGTTTTTCCTTGAACACCGGGGAGCTGTTTTTT

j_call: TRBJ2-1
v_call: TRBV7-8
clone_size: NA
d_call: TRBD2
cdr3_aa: CASSQGGSGGPYNEQFF
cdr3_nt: TGTGCCAGCTCCCAGGGGGGTAGCGGGGGGCCTTACAATGAGCAGTTCTTC

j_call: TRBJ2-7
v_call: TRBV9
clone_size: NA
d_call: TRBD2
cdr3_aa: CASSVGGRAGAYEQYF
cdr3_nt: TGTGCCAGCAGCGTAGGGGGTAGAGCGGGGGCCTACGAGCAGTACTTC